The sequence of this T cell receptor (beta chain) was determined in a study of T-cell memory formation after mild COVID-19. General study points: Clones that contracted from day 15 to 85 were balanced CD4/CD8, while later expanders leaned CD4+.

MiXCR was run by TCRdb on the 5' RACE reads, yielding one entry per CDR3 protein. The sample has roughly 510,000 distinct CDR3 sequences; 15% to 20% are singletons. The germline V gene has CDR1 SQVTM and CDR2 ANQGSEA. This CDR3 contains 14 residues. V lost 7 bases and J lost 6, with 21 bases in between. Regarding this clonotype: Its specificity is unknown.

The source material was PBMCs or a T cell subset sorted from them (not recorded which). V usage is TRBV29-1 and J usage is TRBJ1-1, with D perhaps matching TRBD1 (6 bases). The TCR originated in an adult woman who had mild COVID-19 (a few samples of this study predate the infection). Cell type and time point are not known. CDR3 in DNA: TGCAGCGCCGAAGATACAGGGCGTAGAGCTGAAGCTTTCTTT. This gives the protein CSAEDTGRRAEAFF. Full variable domain (remainder filled in from reference TRBV29-1 and TRBJ1-1): SAVISQKPSRDICQRGTSLTIQCQVDSQVTMMFWYRQQPGQSLTLIATANQGSEATYESGFVIDKFPISRPNLTFSTLTVSNMSPEDSSIYLCSAEDTGRRAEAFFGQGTRLTVV.